These 14 T cell receptor beta chains share one sample of origin, sequenced in a study of control samples from healthy donors and cancer patients. Using immunoSEQ multiplex PCR, the repertoire was profiled, and TCRdb retains in-frame clones only, with some absent. The sample comprises some 99,000 clones, over 75% of which are singletons, and 4% to 4.5% rests with the top ten. Sequencing was carried out using blood. The receptor set was obtained from a human donor in good health. The donor label of this sample is uncertain.

This chain connects TRBV13 to TRBJ2-1; 9 positions agree with TRBD2. J lost 6 bases, V lost 8 bases, and 8 bases had no gene match. The CDR3 is made up of 14 amino acids. Germline V gene lookup returns CDR1 PRHDT and CDR2 FYEKMQ (reference sequence). For the CDR3, the DNA is TGTGCCAGCTCTGAGGCGGGGGGGATCAATGAGCAGTTCTTC. It specifies CASSEAGGINEQFF.

The gene calls are TRBV7-3 and TRBJ2-5; TRBD2 agrees at 7 bases. The junction had 3 bases not matched to a gene; V was cut back by 5 bases and J by 3 bases. This CDR3 has 13 amino acids. In germline, CDR1 is SGHTA, CDR2 FQGTGA. CDR3 DNA sequence: TGTGCCAGCAGCCGGACTAGTAAAGAGACCCAGTACTTC. It codes for CASSRTSKETQYF.

This chain joins TRBV6-1 and TRBJ2-3, with 13 bases aligning to TRBD2. The CDR3 sequence is 15 residues long. With 2 bases clipped from V and 4 bases from J, the junction kept 0 bases outside the gene matches. Germline V lookup: CDR1 MNHNS, CDR2 SASEGT. The CDR3 coding sequence is TGTGCCAGCAGTGAAACTAGCGGGGGGGCAGATACGCAGTATTTT. Its translation: CASSETSGGADTQYF.

This chain joins TRBV3-1 (or the pseudogene TRBV3-2) and TRBJ1-4; the D is unclear. Germline values: CDR1 LGHDT, CDR2 YNNKEL (reference sequence). The CDR3 has 13 residues. Trimming removed 6 bases from V and 6 bases from J, with 11 bases in between. CDR3 sequence reads: CASRRPLDEKLFF. CDR3 in DNA: TGTGCCAGCAGACGCCCTTTAGATGAAAAACTGTTTTTT.

The chain joins TRBV25-1 to TRBJ1-1; D is uncertain. Trimming stripped 3 bases from V and 5 bases from J, with 13 bases between. The CDR3 has 14 residues. Germline assignment: CDR1 MGHDK and CDR2 SYGVNS. The CDR3 is CASSDGSHVTEAFF. For the CDR3, the DNA is TGTGCCAGCAGTGACGGGTCACATGTAACTGAAGCTTTCTTT. Looking up the rest from reference TRBV25-1 and TRBJ1-1 gives the full variable domain: EADIYQTPRYLVIGTGKKITLECSQTMGHDKMYWYQQDPGMELHLIHYSYGVNSTEKGDLSSESTVSRIRTEHFPLTLESARPSHTSQYLCASSDGSHVTEAFFGQGTRLTVV.

This clone occurred once. The V gene is TRBV18, the J gene TRBJ1-5; D is ambiguous. Germline CDR1 and CDR2: KGHSH and LQKENI. The CDR3 length is 14 residues. V lost 3 bases, J lost 5 bases, and 11 bases lay in between. CDR3 DNA sequence: TGTGCCAGCTCACCCGAGGGAGCTCATCAGCCCCAGCATTTT. Translated, it gives CASSPEGAHQPQHF.

The count of this clone is one. The chain carries TRBV19 and TRBJ1-2, with D possibly being TRBD1 (5 bases). V was trimmed by 3 bases and J by 0 bases, leaving 14 bases between them. The CDR3 loop spans 16 amino acids. In germline, CDR1 is LNHDA, CDR2 SQIVND (reference sequence). This CDR3 is CASSMEQAPTNYGYTF. The CDR3 DNA sequence: TGTGCCAGTAGTATGGAACAGGCGCCGACTAACTATGGCTACACCTTC.

The V gene is TRBV4-3, the J gene TRBJ2-3, with TRBD2 matching over 7 bases. The CDR3 contains 17 residues. After removal of 0 bases from V and 9 bases from J, the junction contained 15 bases not matched to a gene. Germline CDR1 and CDR2: LGHNA and YSLEER. The CDR3 reads CASSQEGQRDGVETQYF. CDR3 nucleotides: TGCGCCAGCAGCCAAGAGGGGCAGCGGGACGGGGTCGAAACGCAGTATTTT.

This chain connects TRBV12-5 to TRBJ1-6, with D possibly being TRBD1 (6 bases). Germline assignment: CDR1 LGHNT and CDR2 FRNRAP. V was clipped by 2 bases and J by 6 bases, with 17 bases between them. The CDR3 is made up of 17 amino acids. DNA of the CDR3: TGTGCTAGTGGTTTGTTGGGGCAGGGGATGTTTAATTCACCCCTCCACTTT. Its protein is CASGLLGQGMFNSPLHF. The full variable domain, in which reference TRBV12-5 and TRBJ1-6 provide the parts outside the CDR3, is DARVTQTPRHKVTEMGQEVTMRCQPILGHNTVFWYRQTMMQGLELLAYFRNRAPLDDSGMPKDRFSAEMPDATLATLKIQPSEPRDSAVYFCASGLLGQGMFNSPLHFGNGTRLTVT.

This clone came up a few times. The chain couples TRBV27 to TRBJ2-7; weak D call: TRBD2 (6 bases). Germline V CDR1 and CDR2: MNHEY, SMNVEV (reference sequence). Trimming left V 8 bases short and J 0 bases short, with 14 bases between. This CDR3 is 14 amino acids long. In DNA, the CDR3 is TGTGCCAGCCGGGAGTCGCAGCTCTCCTACGAGCAGTACTTC. The encoded protein is CASRESQLSYEQYF.

The chain employs TRBV5-4 and TRBJ2-2; D gene unclear. The V end was cut by 4 bases, the J end by 1 base, with 8 bases between. The CDR3 runs to 14 residues. Germline lookup yields CDR1 SGHNT and CDR2 YYREEE (reference sequence). The CDR3 sequence: CASSLRQNTGELFF. The CDR3 DNA sequence: TGTGCCAGCAGCCTCAGACAGAACACCGGGGAGCTGTTTTTT.

The sample holds many counts of this clone. The V gene is TRBV6-5, the J gene TRBJ2-6; either TRBD1 or TRBD2 may fit D (6 bases each). Per germline, CDR1 MNHEY and CDR2 SVGAGI. The CDR3 loop spans 15 amino acids. V dropped 10 bases and J dropped 3 bases, with 16 bases sitting between them. The CDR3: CATEGGTYGANVLTF. The CDR3 DNA reads TGTGCCACCGAGGGGGGAACGTATGGGGCCAACGTCCTGACTTTC.

The chain uses TRBV30 and TRBJ1-1; D remains ambiguous. CDR1 is GTSNPN, CDR2 SVGIG, per germline (reference sequence). This CDR3 is built from 13 residues. V was trimmed by 5 bases and J by 1 base, leaving 11 bases between them. This chain's CDR3 is CAWDLERNTEAFF. CDR3 nucleotide sequence: TGTGCCTGGGACCTTGAACGGAACACTGAAGCTTTCTTT.

This sequence joins TRBV19 and TRBJ1-5; 8 positions agree with TRBD1. The germline CDR1 and CDR2 sequences are LNHDA and SQIVND (reference sequence). V gave up 6 bases and J gave up 2 bases; unmatched junction bases: 3. CDR3 length equals 14 residues. As DNA, the CDR3 is TGTGCCAGTAGCGGACAGGGAGGCAATCAGCCCCAGCATTTT. Translating gives CASSGQGGNQPQHF.